This T cell receptor beta chain was obtained from a study of T cells in Graves' hyperthyroidism and ophthalmopathy. The CDR3 covers 14 residues. V shed 5 bases and J shed 4 bases, with 14 bases lying between them. Germline V gives CDR1 MNHNS, CDR2 SASEGT. The investigators amplified TCR beta CDR3 regions from RNA transcripts. The HTBI set primed first-round TCR CDR3 RT-PCR. TCRdb re-called the multiplex PCR reads through MiXCR, storing one row per CDR3 protein. The data show a few hundred thousand distinct CDR3 sequences, 15% seen once. This clonotype was counted many times. The clonotype originates from a woman aged 60 to 75 with Graves' ophthalmopathy. This sequence joins TRBV6-1 and TRBJ1-2; D is possibly TRBD1 (5 bases). The sequencing input was blood. CDR3 sequence reads: CASSSRGEPYGYTF. CDR3 nucleotide sequence: TGTGCCAGCAGTTCCCGAGGGGAACCCTATGGCTACACCTTC.